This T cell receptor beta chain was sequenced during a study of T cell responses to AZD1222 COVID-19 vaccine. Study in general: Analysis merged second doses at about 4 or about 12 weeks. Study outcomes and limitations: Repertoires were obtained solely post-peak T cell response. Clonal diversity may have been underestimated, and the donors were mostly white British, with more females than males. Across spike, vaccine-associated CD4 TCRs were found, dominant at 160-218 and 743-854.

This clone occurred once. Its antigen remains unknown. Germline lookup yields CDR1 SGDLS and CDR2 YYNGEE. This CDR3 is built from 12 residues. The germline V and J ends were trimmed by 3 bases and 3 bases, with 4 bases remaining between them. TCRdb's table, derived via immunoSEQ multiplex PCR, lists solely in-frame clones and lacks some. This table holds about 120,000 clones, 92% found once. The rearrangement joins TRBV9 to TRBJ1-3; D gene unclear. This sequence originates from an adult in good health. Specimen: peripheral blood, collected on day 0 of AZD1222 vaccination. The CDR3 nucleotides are TGTGCCAGCAGCGCGGTTGGAAACACCATATATTTT. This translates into CASSAVGNTIYF.